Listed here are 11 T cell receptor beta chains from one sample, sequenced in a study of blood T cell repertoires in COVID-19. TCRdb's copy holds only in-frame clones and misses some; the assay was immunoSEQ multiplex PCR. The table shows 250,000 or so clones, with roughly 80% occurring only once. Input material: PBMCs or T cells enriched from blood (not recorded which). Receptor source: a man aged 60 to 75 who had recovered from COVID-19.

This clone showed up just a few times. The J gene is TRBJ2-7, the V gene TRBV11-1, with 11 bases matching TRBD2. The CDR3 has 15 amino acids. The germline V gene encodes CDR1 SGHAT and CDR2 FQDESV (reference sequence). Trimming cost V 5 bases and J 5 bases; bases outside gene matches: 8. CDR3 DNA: TGTGCCAGCAGCCCACAACTAGCGGGGGACCACGAGCAGTACTTC. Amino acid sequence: CASSPQLAGDHEQYF.

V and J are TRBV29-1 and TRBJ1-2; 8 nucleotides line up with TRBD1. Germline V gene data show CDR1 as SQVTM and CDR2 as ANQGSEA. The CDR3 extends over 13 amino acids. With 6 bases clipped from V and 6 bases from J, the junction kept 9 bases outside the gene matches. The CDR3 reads CSVKGQGGDGYTF. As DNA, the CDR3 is TGCAGCGTAAAAGGACAGGGAGGTGATGGCTACACCTTC. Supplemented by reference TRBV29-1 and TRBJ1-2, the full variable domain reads SAVISQKPSRDICQRGTSLTIQCQVDSQVTMMFWYRQQPGQSLTLIATANQGSEATYESGFVIDKFPISRPNLTFSTLTVSNMSPEDSSIYLCSVKGQGGDGYTFGSGTRLTVV.

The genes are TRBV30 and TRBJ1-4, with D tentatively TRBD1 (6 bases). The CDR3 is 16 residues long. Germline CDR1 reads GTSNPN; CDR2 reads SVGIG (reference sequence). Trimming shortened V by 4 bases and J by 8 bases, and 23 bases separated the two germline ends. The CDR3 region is CAWTKRGSLTGEKLFF. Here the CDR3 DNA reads TGTGCCTGGACCAAAAGGGGGAGCCTAACAGGGGAAAAACTGTTTTTT. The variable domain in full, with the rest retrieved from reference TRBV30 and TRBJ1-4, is SQTIHQWPATLVQPVGSPLSLECTVEGTSNPNLYWYRQAAGRGLQLLFYSVGIGQISSEVPQNLSASRPQDRQFILSSKKLLLSDSGFYLCAWTKRGSLTGEKLFFGSGTQLSVL.

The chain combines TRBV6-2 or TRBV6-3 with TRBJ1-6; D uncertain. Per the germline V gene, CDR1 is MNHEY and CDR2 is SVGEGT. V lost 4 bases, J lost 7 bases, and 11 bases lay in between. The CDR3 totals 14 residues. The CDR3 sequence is CASSFRLSNSPLHF. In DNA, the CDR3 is TGTGCCAGCAGTTTCCGACTGAGCAATTCACCCCTCCACTTT.

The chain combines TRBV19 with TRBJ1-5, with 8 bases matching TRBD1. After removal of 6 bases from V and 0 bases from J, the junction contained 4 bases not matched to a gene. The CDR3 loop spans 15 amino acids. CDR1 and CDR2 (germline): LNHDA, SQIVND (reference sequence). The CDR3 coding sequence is TGTGCCAGTAGGGGGACAGGTGATAGCAATCAGCCCCAGCATTTT. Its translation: CASRGTGDSNQPQHF.

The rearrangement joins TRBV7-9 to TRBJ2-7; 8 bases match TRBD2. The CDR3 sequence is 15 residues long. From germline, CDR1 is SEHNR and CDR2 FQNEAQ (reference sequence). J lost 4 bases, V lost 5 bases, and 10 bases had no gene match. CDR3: CASSPKEASGYEQYF. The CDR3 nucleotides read TGTGCCAGCAGCCCCAAGGAGGCTAGCGGGTACGAGCAGTACTTC.

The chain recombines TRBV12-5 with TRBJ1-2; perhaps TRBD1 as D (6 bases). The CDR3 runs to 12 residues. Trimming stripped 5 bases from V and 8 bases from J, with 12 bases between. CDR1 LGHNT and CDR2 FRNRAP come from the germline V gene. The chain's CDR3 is CASGKAGVGYTF. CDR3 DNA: TGTGCTAGTGGTAAGGCAGGGGTAGGCTACACCTTC.

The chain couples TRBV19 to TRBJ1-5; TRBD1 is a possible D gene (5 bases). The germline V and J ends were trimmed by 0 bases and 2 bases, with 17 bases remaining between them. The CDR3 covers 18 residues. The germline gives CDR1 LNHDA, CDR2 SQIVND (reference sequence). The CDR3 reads CASSIDKRGGDGNQPQHF. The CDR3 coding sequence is TGTGCCAGTAGTATAGACAAACGGGGGGGAGATGGCAATCAGCCCCAGCATTTT.

In DNA, the CDR3 is TGTGCCAGTACTTGGACCTCAGGGTATGACGCTAATGAAAAACTGTTTTTT. This gives the protein CASTWTSGYDANEKLFF. This chain connects TRBV19 to TRBJ1-4, with D possibly matching TRBD1 (5 bases). Germline loops: CDR1 LNHDA, CDR2 SQIVND (reference sequence). Deletions cut 7 bases from V and 3 bases from J, with 21 bases between. The CDR3 spans 17 residues. The full variable domain, rest sourced from reference TRBV19 and TRBJ1-4, is DGGITQSPKYLFRKEGQNVTLSCEQNLNHDAMYWYRQDPGQGLRLIYYSQIVNDFQKGDIAEGYSVSREKKESFPLTVTSAQKNPTAFYLCASTWTSGYDANEKLFFGSGTQLSVL.

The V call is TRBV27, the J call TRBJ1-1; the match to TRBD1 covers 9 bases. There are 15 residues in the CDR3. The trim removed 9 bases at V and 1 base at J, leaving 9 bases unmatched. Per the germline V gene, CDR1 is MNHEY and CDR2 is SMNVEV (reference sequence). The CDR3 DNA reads TGTGCCAGTCACCGGGACAGGGCATCGAACACTGAAGCTTTCTTT. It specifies CASHRDRASNTEAFF.

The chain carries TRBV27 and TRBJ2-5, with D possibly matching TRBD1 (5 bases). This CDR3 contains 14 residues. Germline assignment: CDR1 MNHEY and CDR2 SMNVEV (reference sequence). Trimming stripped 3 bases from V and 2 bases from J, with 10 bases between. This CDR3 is CASSFGHLQETQYF. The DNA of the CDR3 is TGTGCCAGCAGTTTTGGACACCTACAAGAGACCCAGTACTTC.